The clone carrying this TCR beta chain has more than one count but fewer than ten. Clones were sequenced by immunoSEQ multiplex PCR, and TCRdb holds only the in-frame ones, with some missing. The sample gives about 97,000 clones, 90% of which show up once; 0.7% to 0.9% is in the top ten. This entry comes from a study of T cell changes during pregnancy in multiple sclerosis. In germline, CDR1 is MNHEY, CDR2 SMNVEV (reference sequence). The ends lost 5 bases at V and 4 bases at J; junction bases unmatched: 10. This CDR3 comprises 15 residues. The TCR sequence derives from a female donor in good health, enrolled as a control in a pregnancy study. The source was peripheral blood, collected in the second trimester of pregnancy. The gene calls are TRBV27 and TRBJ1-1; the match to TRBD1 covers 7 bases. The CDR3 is CASSLNPTGITEAFF. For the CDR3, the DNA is TGTGCCAGCAGTCTTAACCCGACAGGGATCACTGAAGCTTTCTTT.